The rows below give T cell receptor beta chains drawn from one sample of a study of tumor-infiltrating lymphocytes in oesophageal squamous cell carcinoma. TCRdb independently ran MiXCR on the PCR reads; one entry per CDR3 protein. The sample has 11,000 to 15,000 distinct CDR3 sequences; 45% to 50% are singletons. Specimen: blood. The receptors were gathered from a male donor with esophageal squamous cell carcinoma. Both conserved end residues are part of each CDR3. The order of the fields is J gene, D gene, V gene, clone size, CDR3 length, CDR3 protein, CDR3 DNA. The D gene is left open where the match is weak. Clone size is not always given. Where it is, it says once, few, many or a class for expanded clones.

>TRBJ2-3|TRBD2|TRBV7-2|NA|13
CASRLAGGDTQYF
TGTGCCAGCAGACTAGCGGGAGGGGATACGCAGTATTTT
>TRBJ2-7|NA|TRBV7-3|NA|13
CASSLERSYEQYF
TGTGCCAGCAGCTTGGAGAGGTCCTACGAGCAGTACTTC
>TRBJ2-3|NA|TRBV2|many|14
CASSPKINTDTQYF
TGTGCCAGCAGTCCTAAGATAAACACAGATACGCAGTATTTT
>TRBJ2-6|NA|TRBV7-3|large|17
CASSPAGRVSGANVLTF
TGTGCCAGCAGCCCCGCCGGACGGGTCTCTGGGGCCAACGTCCTGACTTTC
>TRBJ2-2|NA|TRBV7-2|NA|15
CASSSDSVITGELFF
TGTGCCAGCAGCTCAGACTCGGTGATCACCGGGGAGCTGTTTTTT
>TRBJ2-7|NA|TRBV7-9|NA|13
CASSLVAANEQYF
TGTGCCAGCAGCTTAGTTGCGGCCAATGAGCAGTACTTC
>TRBJ2-5|NA|TRBV7-8|medium-sized|13
CASSLSQGAEQYF
TGTGCCAGCAGCTTGAGCCAGGGAGCGGAGCAGTACTTC
>TRBJ1-2|NA|TRBV7-3|few|15
CASSLSGRTNYGYTF
TGTGCCAGCAGCTTATCGGGGCGGACTAACTATGGCTACACCTTC
>TRBJ1-1|NA|TRBV7-9|many|18
CASSSSRPRTVQGTEAFF
TGTGCCAGCAGCAGTAGCCGGCCCCGGACAGTCCAAGGTACTGAAGCTTTCTTT
>TRBJ1-2|NA|TRBV7-2|NA|11
CASSLSYGYTF
TGTGCCAGCAGCTTAAGCTATGGCTACACCTTC
>TRBJ1-3|TRBD1|TRBV7-8|medium-sized|16
CASSLYRGDSGNTIYF
TGTGCCAGCAGCTTATACAGGGGTGACTCTGGAAACACCATATATTTT
>TRBJ2-1|TRBD2|TRBV7-6|few|14
CASSSRGNYNEQFF
TGTGCCAGCAGCTCGCGGGGGAACTACAATGAGCAGTTCTTC
>TRBJ2-7|TRBD1|TRBV7-8|few|15
CASSPRQGPSYEQYF
TGTGCCAGCAGCCCAAGACAGGGTCCCTCCTACGAGCAGTACTTC
>TRBJ2-1|TRBD2|TRBV6-1|NA|14
CASSASGGRNEQFF
TGTGCCAGCAGCGCTAGCGGGGGAAGGAATGAGCAGTTCTTC
>TRBJ2-5|TRBD2|TRBV5-4|many|16
CASSSPTLAAQETQYF
TGTGCCAGCAGCTCCCCAACACTAGCGGCTCAAGAGACCCAGTACTTC
>TRBJ2-1|TRBD1|TRBV14|NA|16
CASSTLDRGGYNEQFF
TGTGCCAGCAGCACCCTGGACAGGGGGGGATACAATGAGCAGTTCTTC
>TRBJ2-7|NA|TRBV12-3/TRBV12-4|NA|12
CASSPLGGEQYF
TGTGCCAGCAGTCCCCTGGGGGGAGAGCAGTACTTC
>TRBJ1-1|NA|TRBV7-6|NA|14
CASSLTGMGTEAFF
TGTGCCAGCAGCTTAACGGGGATGGGCACTGAAGCTTTCTTT